Below are 27 T cell receptor beta chains sequenced from a single sample in a study of T-cell reconstitution after alpha-beta-depleted transplantation in children. A library of TCRbeta sequences, prepared with unique molecular identifiers, was generated. TCRdb re-called the PCR reads with MiXCR, one entry per CDR3 protein. The data show about 58,000 distinct CDR3 sequences, 44% seen once. This sample comprised PBMCs, mostly from graft donor cells, obtained 360 days after TCRalphabeta/CD19-depleted stem cell transplant. The receptors come from a male patient between 10 and 17 years old who had a stem cell transplant for acute lymphoblastic leukemia, so the T cells may come from the graft donor.

The rearrangement links TRBV7-9 to TRBJ2-7; D tentatively fits TRBD1 or TRBD2 (5 bases each). Per germline, CDR1 SEHNR and CDR2 FQNEAQ (reference sequence). This CDR3 comprises 17 residues. Trimming removed 5 bases from V and 0 bases from J, with 20 bases in between. CDR3 loop: CASSPTSGTPSSYEQYF. CDR3 sequence (DNA): TGTGCCAGCAGCCCGACATCCGGGACGCCTAGCTCCTACGAGCAGTACTTC.

The gene calls are TRBV28 and TRBJ2-3; the D gene is possibly TRBD2 (5 bases). Deletions cut 5 bases from V and 2 bases from J, with 20 bases between. CDR1 is MDHEN, CDR2 SYDVKM, per germline. The CDR3 consists of 17 residues. The CDR3, as DNA: TGTGCCAGCAGTCCGCCCCCTGGGAGCCCCAACACAGATACGCAGTATTTT. Protein sequence: CASSPPPGSPNTDTQYF.

Concerning this clonotype itself: A much larger clone lies one base from this, so it may be a read error. The chain uses TRBV11-2 and TRBJ2-1; 10 nucleotides match TRBD1. CDR3 length: 13 amino acids. V gave up 7 bases and J gave up 10 bases; unmatched junction bases: 7. The V gene's germline CDR1 is SGHAT and CDR2 FQNNGV. The CDR3: CASNLDRGDEQFF. CDR3 bases: TGTGCCAGCAACTTGGACAGGGGGGACGAGCAGTTCTTC.

The V gene is TRBV5-1, the J gene TRBJ2-1; no firm D call. This CDR3 region has 16 residues. Trimming pared 0 bases from V and 7 bases from J, leaving 17 bases between. Germline CDR1 and CDR2: SGHRS and YFSETQ. This CDR3 reads CASSLATGSDWNEQFF. The CDR3, as DNA: TGCGCCAGCAGCTTGGCCACCGGGTCCGACTGGAATGAGCAGTTCTTC.

V is TRBV24-1 and J is TRBJ2-1; D is perhaps TRBD1 (5 bases). V was cut by 8 bases and J by 2 bases, with 9 bases left in between. Per the germline V gene, CDR1 is KGHDR and CDR2 is SFDVKD. The CDR3 runs 13 residues. CDR3 sequence (DNA): TGTGCCACCAAAGGGGCAACCTACAATGAGCAGTTCTTC. It yields the protein CATKGATYNEQFF.

The chain employs TRBV7-6 and TRBJ1-4; perhaps TRBD1 as D (6 bases). The CDR3 spans 16 residues. CDR1 is SGHVS and CDR2 is FNYEAQ in the germline V gene. V shed 4 bases and J shed 6 bases, with 18 bases lying between them. The CDR3 DNA follows: TGTGCCAGCAGCTATGGGCGGGGGGCTGAGTATGAAAAACTGTTTTTT. It yields the protein CASSYGRGAEYEKLFF.

The rearrangement uses TRBV12-3 or TRBV12-4 and TRBJ2-1; 8 nucleotides match TRBD1. Trimming at V came to 6 bases and at J to 4 bases, leaving 8 bases not matched to a gene. The CDR3 spans 15 residues. The CDR3 reads CASSFDRGAYNEQFF. CDR3 nucleotide sequence: TGTGCCAGCAGCTTCGACAGGGGCGCATACAATGAGCAGTTCTTC.

This clonotype has a handful of counts. This chain joins TRBV3-1 and TRBJ2-1; a possible D gene is TRBD1 (5 bases). In germline, CDR1 is LGHDT, CDR2 YNNKEL (reference sequence). The CDR3 runs 15 residues. V lost 4 bases and J lost 0, with 10 bases in between. The CDR3 coding sequence is TGTGCCAGCAGCCCGGACACCCTCTCCTACAATGAGCAGTTCTTC. It is translated as CASSPDTLSYNEQFF.

This clonotype was seen many times. The V and J genes are TRBV24-1 and TRBJ2-7, with D perhaps assigned TRBD1 or TRBD2 (5 bases each). The CDR3 is made up of 12 amino acids. Germline-derived CDR1 and CDR2 are KGHDR and SFDVKD. Trimming removed 4 bases at V and 9 bases at J, with 12 bases between. As DNA, the CDR3 is TGTGCCACCAGTGAGTCCGGGACCGGGCAGTACTTC. It translates to CATSESGTGQYF.

This clonotype has only a few counts. The chain couples TRBV4-1 to TRBJ1-1; D is perhaps TRBD1 (5 bases). CDR3 length: 14 amino acids. The germline V and J ends were trimmed by 0 bases and 5 bases, with 10 bases remaining between them. Germline lookup yields CDR1 MGHRA and CDR2 YSYEKL. The CDR3 is CASSQDGRGTEAFF. The CDR3 nucleotides read TGCGCCAGCAGCCAAGACGGTAGGGGAACTGAAGCTTTCTTT.

The chain carries TRBV7-2 and TRBJ2-7, with D perhaps matching TRBD1 (6 bases). The CDR3 extends over 15 amino acids. The ends were cut back, 0 bases at V and 0 bases at J, with 9 bases in the middle. Germline assignment: CDR1 SGHTA and CDR2 FQGNSA. This chain's CDR3 is CASSLAGTSSYEQYF. The CDR3 DNA follows: TGTGCCAGCAGCTTAGCGGGGACAAGCTCCTACGAGCAGTACTTC.

This clonotype has a handful of counts. The rearrangement links TRBV5-1 to TRBJ2-2, with TRBD2 as a possible D gene (5 bases). Germline CDR1 reads SGHRS; CDR2 reads YFSETQ. Trimming left V 4 bases short and J 5 bases short, with 12 bases between. CDR3 length equals 14 residues. CDR3 sequence reads: CASSHGISTGELFF. CDR3 nucleotides: TGCGCCAGCAGCCACGGGATTTCTACCGGGGAGCTGTTTTTT.

The DNA of the CDR3 is TGTGCCAGCAGCCATGGGACGGGGACTGAAGCTTTCTTT. Residues: CASSHGTGTEAFF. The V gene is TRBV3-1, the J gene TRBJ1-1; possible D gene TRBD1, 5 bases. Germline V CDR1 and CDR2: LGHDT, YNNKEL (reference sequence). V lost 3 bases and J lost 5, with 10 bases in between. This CDR3 spans 13 amino acids.

Here the CDR3 reads CSVVGIQGASGSYEQYF. For the CDR3, the DNA is TGCAGCGTTGTGGGGATACAAGGGGCTAGCGGGAGCTACGAGCAGTACTTC. V and J are TRBV29-1 and TRBJ2-7, with 10 positions matching TRBD2. J was trimmed by 3 bases and V by 4 bases; bases with no gene match: 15. The CDR3 totals 17 residues. Per germline, CDR1 SQVTM and CDR2 ANQGSEA.

Concerning this clonotype itself: A single base separates this from a much larger clone, so it may be a read error. The genes are TRBV20-1 and TRBJ1-5, with no clear D. V dropped 0 bases and J dropped 0 bases, with 9 bases sitting between them. Germline CDR1 and CDR2: DFQATT and SNEGSKA (reference sequence). This CDR3 is built from 15 residues. CDR3 in DNA: TGCAGTGCTAGAGATCGTCAGTATAGCAATCAGCCCCAGCATTTT. Encoded protein: CSARDRQYSNQPQHF.

This clonotype was detected a few times. The CDR3 DNA follows: TGTGCCAGCAGCTTGCCGGGGAATCAGCCCCAGCATTTT. The encoded protein is CASSLPGNQPQHF. The chain couples TRBV7-3 to TRBJ1-5; no firm D call. Trimming removed 3 bases at V and 4 bases at J, with 7 bases between. The CDR3 runs 13 residues. Germline CDR1 is SGHTA and CDR2 is FQGTGA. Together with reference TRBV7-3 and TRBJ1-5, the CDR3 gives the full variable domain: GAGVSQTPSNKVTEKGKYVELRCDPISGHTALYWYRQSLGQGPEFLIYFQGTGAADDSGLPNDRFFAVRPEGSVSTLKIQRTERGDSAVYLCASSLPGNQPQHFGDGTRLSIL.

The rearrangement joins TRBV7-9 to TRBJ2-5; D remains unclear. V was shortened by 2 bases and J by 5 bases, with 9 bases between the two germline ends. The CDR3 contains 13 residues. Germline lookup yields CDR1 SEHNR and CDR2 FQNEAQ (reference sequence). CDR3 in DNA: TGTGCCAGCAGCTTACTCTGGGCGGAGACCCAGTACTTC. It translates to CASSLLWAETQYF.

The V and J genes are TRBV25-1 and TRBJ2-1; TRBD2 aligns across 7 bases. After removal of 4 bases from V and 7 bases from J, the junction contained 7 bases not matched to a gene. This CDR3 comprises 14 residues. Germline assignment: CDR1 MGHDK and CDR2 SYGVNS. CDR3 bases: TGTGCCAGCAGTGTGCGACTAGCAGTTAATGAGCAGTTCTTC. Translation gives CASSVRLAVNEQFF. The entire variable domain, with the rest obtained from reference TRBV25-1 and TRBJ2-1, is as follows: EADIYQTPRYLVIGTGKKITLECSQTMGHDKMYWYQQDPGMELHLIHYSYGVNSTEKGDLSSESTVSRIRTEHFPLTLESARPSHTSQYLCASSVRLAVNEQFFGPGTRLTVL.

This clonotype was counted between two and nine times. V and J are TRBV4-3 and TRBJ2-7, with D tentatively TRBD2 (6 bases). Looked up from germline, CDR1 is LGHNA and CDR2 is YSLEER. Between the trimmed V and J ends, which lost 5 bases and 3 bases, there was a span of 14 bases. The length of the CDR3 is 14 residues. The CDR3 region is CASSEGLNYYEQYF. DNA of the CDR3: TGCGCCAGCAGCGAAGGACTAAACTACTACGAGCAGTACTTC.

The chain has TRBV5-6 and TRBJ2-7, with D unresolved. The germline V gene has CDR1 SGHDT and CDR2 YYEEEE. CDR3 length: 14 amino acids. Trimming cost V 7 bases and J 2 bases, with 16 bases left between them. The CDR3 spells CASASLQATYEQYF. The CDR3 coding sequence is TGTGCCAGCGCCAGCTTGCAGGCCACCTACGAGCAGTACTTC.

This chain links TRBV7-3 with TRBJ2-7; 8 bases line up with TRBD2. CDR1 and CDR2 (germline): SGHTA, FQGTGA. The CDR3 sequence is 15 residues long. J lost 4 bases, V lost 4 bases, and 9 bases had no gene match. The CDR3 here is CASSSAPGLGYEQYF. In DNA form, the CDR3 reads TGTGCCAGCAGCTCCGCTCCGGGACTAGGATACGAGCAGTACTTC.

The V gene is TRBV5-1, the J gene TRBJ2-1; unclear D gene. Germline CDR1 SGHRS, CDR2 YFSETQ. The CDR3 totals 12 residues. Trimming stripped 5 bases from V and 7 bases from J, with 10 bases between. DNA for the CDR3: TGCGCCAGCAGACTACATTCGAATGAGCAGTTCTTC. Translation: CASRLHSNEQFF.

This clonotype was observed a handful of times. The chain joins TRBV28 to TRBJ2-3, with D perhaps matching TRBD2 (6 bases). Germline V CDR1 and CDR2: MDHEN, SYDVKM. The CDR3 sequence is 17 residues long. The V and J ends lost 5 bases and 2 bases respectively, with 20 bases between them. CDR3 sequence reads: CASSPPLSGPSTDTQYF. CDR3 DNA sequence: TGTGCCAGCAGTCCACCATTGAGCGGGCCGTCCACAGATACGCAGTATTTT.

This clonotype was picked up a small number of times. The chain recombines TRBV12-3 or TRBV12-4 with TRBJ2-2, with TRBD2 as a possible D gene (6 bases). Trimming stripped 4 bases from V and 6 bases from J, with 6 bases between. The CDR3 has 12 amino acids. CDR3 DNA: TGTGCCAGCAGTTGGGGGGCCGGGGAGCTGTTTTTT. Its translation is CASSWGAGELFF.

In this sample, this clonotype turned up a few times. The chain employs TRBV29-1 and TRBJ2-2, with no clear D. V was cut by 6 bases and J by 0 bases, with 11 bases left in between. Germline CDR1 SQVTM, CDR2 ANQGSEA. The CDR3 length is 14 residues. CDR3 sequence reads: CSVPVNSNTGELFF. CDR3 bases: TGCAGCGTACCCGTGAATTCGAACACCGGGGAGCTGTTTTTT.

J is TRBJ1-1 and V is TRBV10-3; the match to TRBD1 covers 11 bases. This CDR3 contains 13 residues. The V segment lost 6 bases and the J segment 3 bases; nucleotides outside the gene matches: 0. Germline CDR1 is ENHRY and CDR2 is SYGVKD. CDR3 sequence: CAIRGQGDTEAFF. CDR3 nucleotides: TGTGCCATCAGGGGACAGGGGGACACTGAAGCTTTCTTT.

This clonotype was counted a single time. The chain joins TRBV4-3 to TRBJ2-7; D is perhaps TRBD1 (5 bases). CDR1 LGHNA and CDR2 YSLEER come from the germline V gene. The CDR3 consists of 15 residues. V lost 2 bases and J lost 3, with 14 bases in between. CDR3 sequence reads: CASSQSPGILYEQYF. In DNA form, the CDR3 reads TGCGCCAGCAGCCAATCGCCAGGGATCCTCTACGAGCAGTACTTC.